This T cell receptor beta chain was captured by sequencing in a study of blood T cell repertoires in COVID-19. Study context: The United States, Italy and Spain supplied acute and convalescent COVID-19 samples.

Donors were grouped by their self-reported clinical history. CDR1 MGHRA and CDR2 YSYEKL come from the germline V gene. V was pared by 0 bases and J by 2 bases, with 17 bases between. CDR3 length: 17 amino acids. Original methodology: Using reference gene primer amplification, nucleated cell counts were estimated. Using immunoSEQ multiplex PCR, the repertoire was profiled, and TCRdb retains in-frame clones only, with some absent. V and J calls and clone size are as listed in that table; D and trimming were resolved from the DNA. This sample has fewer than 450,000 clones, with approximately 85% found just once.

The clonotype comes from a woman in her 40s with acute COVID-19. This chain uses TRBV4-1 with TRBJ2-7, with a tentative D call TRBD1 (5 bases). Input material: PBMCs or T cells enriched from blood (not recorded which). The CDR3 here is CASSQDLIGYRPYEQYF. For the CDR3, the DNA is TGCGCCAGCAGCCAAGATCTAATAGGGTACAGGCCCTACGAGCAGTACTTC.